This T cell receptor (beta chain) appears in the sequencing data of a study of immune evolution from preneoplasia to lung adenocarcinoma. Germline-derived CDR1 and CDR2 are LNHDA and SQIVND (reference sequence). V lost 7 bases to trimming and J lost 0 bases; unmatched junction nucleotides: 9. The CDR3 sequence is 18 residues long. Assay used: immunoSEQ multiplex PCR; TCRdb lists only in-frame clones, some missing. The sample has under 4,500 clones; 70% to 90% are singletons. Specimen: FFPE lung adenocarcinoma in situ tissue. The V call is TRBV19, the J call TRBJ2-6, with TRBD1 matching 10 bases. This TCR was recovered from a person aged 70 to 85 with lung adenocarcinoma. The chain's CDR3 is CASTAGTGARSGANVLTF. The CDR3 bases are TGTGCCAGTACAGCCGGGACAGGGGCCCGCTCTGGGGCCAACGTCCTGACTTTC.